This section outlines one T cell receptor (beta chain) sequence together with its context. Assay used: immunoSEQ multiplex PCR; TCRdb lists only in-frame clones, some missing. The sample shows about 700,000 clones, around 90% of them seen only once. Terminally differentiated effector memory CD45RA+ cells were left out of the naive CD8 fraction, which was CD45RO-negative and positively selected for CCR7. The data are from a study of shared clonotypes between healthy human individuals. From germline, CDR1 is SGHDT and CDR2 YYEEEE. Trimming removed 6 bases at V and 3 bases at J, with 16 bases between. This CDR3 has 14 residues.

The receptor was derived from a man aged 30-40 years in good health. The chain combines TRBV5-6 with TRBJ2-7; the D gene could be TRBD1 or TRBD2 (5 bases each). The sequenced sample was naive CD8+ T cells sorted from blood. DNA of the CDR3: TGTGCCAGCAACAGCGGCAGGGTATTCTACGAGCAGTACTTC. Translating it yields CASNSGRVFYEQYF.